This TCR beta chain was captured by sequencing in a study of blood T cell repertoires in COVID-19. Recruitment covered some 25 US areas and drew participants whose ages spanned roughly 18 to 100 years. Participant-given clinical history determined each cohort assignment. As originally analysed: By means of reference gene primer amplification, nucleated cell counts were estimated. Repertoires were generated with immunoSEQ multiplex PCR, while TCRdb's copy carries only in-frame clones and drops some. Clone size and the V and J calls come from that table; the DNA yielded D and trimming. The data contain hundreds of thousands of clones, roughly nine tenths of them singletons. This CDR3 has 15 amino acids. With 1 base removed from V and 3 bases from J, the gap between germline ends came to 11 bases. CDR1 is SEHNR, CDR2 FQNEAQ, per germline (reference sequence).

Sequenced material: PBMCs or T cells enriched from blood (not recorded which). The chain combines TRBV7-9 with TRBJ2-3, with D maybe TRBD2 (6 bases). This receptor was obtained from a woman between 25 and 40 years old with acute COVID-19. CDR3 coding DNA: TGTGCCAGCAGCTTAGAATGGAGGGCGACAGATACGCAGTATTTT. Encoded protein: CASSLEWRATDTQYF.